The present T cell receptor beta chain was sequenced within a study of OX40 agonist ivuxolimab in advanced cancers. Losses at the gene ends were 1 base for V and 2 bases for J; bases not matched to a gene: 8. The CDR3 has 18 amino acids. In germline, CDR1 is SGHTA, CDR2 FQGNSA. Libraries were prepared by immunoSEQ multiplex PCR; TCRdb keeps only in-frame clonotypes and omits some of them. This table has over 55,000 clones, 91% appearing once. This TCR was sampled from an adult with an advanced solid tumor such as melanoma, head and neck, liver or kidney cancer. Material: CD4+ or CD8+ T cells sorted from blood, obtained in a trial of the OX40 agonist ivuxolimab. J is TRBJ2-5 and V is TRBV7-2, with 12 bases lining up with TRBD2. CDR3 sequence: CASSLGPRTSGVQETQYF. DNA for the CDR3: TGTGCCAGCAGCTTAGGCCCGCGGACTAGCGGGGTACAAGAGACCCAGTACTTC.